This T cell receptor (beta chain) was captured by sequencing in a study of blood T cell repertoires in COVID-19. Looking at the study overall: Specimens from acute and convalescent COVID-19 originated in the United States, Italy and Spain. T cells, B-cell-depleted T cells, or PBMCs provided the cDNA or gDNA that served as material.

The V gene end was trimmed by 5 bases and the J gene end by 6 bases; junction bases not matched to a gene: 9. The CDR3 length is 15 residues. Germline CDR1 reads MNHNY; CDR2 reads SVGAGI (reference sequence). Original data processing: Amplification from reference gene primers served as the basis for estimated nucleated cell counts. TCRdb keeps only in-frame clones here, not all; method: immunoSEQ multiplex PCR. V and J calls and clone size come straight from that table; D and trimming were deduced from the DNA. The sample shows 160,000 or so clones, roughly 90% of them seen only once. The rearrangement links TRBV6-6 to TRBJ2-1, with 8 positions matching TRBD2. Sequenced sample: peripheral blood. This TCR was sampled from a man in his 60s with acute or convalescent COVID-19. The CDR3 loop is CASSTGGLLGNEQFF. The CDR3 DNA sequence: TGTGCCAGCAGTACGGGGGGGCTACTGGGCAATGAGCAGTTCTTC.